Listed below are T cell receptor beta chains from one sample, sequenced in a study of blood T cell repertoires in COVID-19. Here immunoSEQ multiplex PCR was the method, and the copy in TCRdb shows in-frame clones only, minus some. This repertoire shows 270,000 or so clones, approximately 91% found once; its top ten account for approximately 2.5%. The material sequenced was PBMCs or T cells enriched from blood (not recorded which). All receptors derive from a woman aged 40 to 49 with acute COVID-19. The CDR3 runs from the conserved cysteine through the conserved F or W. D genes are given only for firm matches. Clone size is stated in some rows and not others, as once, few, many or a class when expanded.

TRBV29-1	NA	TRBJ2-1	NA	TGCAGCGTCGTGGTGGGGCCGGGCAATGAGCAGTTCTTC	CSVVVGPGNEQFF
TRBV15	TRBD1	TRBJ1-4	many	TGTGCCACCAGCTTACGACAGGGATCTAATGAAAAACTGTTTTTT	CATSLRQGSNEKLFF
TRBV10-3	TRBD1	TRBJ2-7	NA	TGTGCCATCAGTGGGGACAGGGGTTACGAGCAGTACTTC	CAISGDRGYEQYF
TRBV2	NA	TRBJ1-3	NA	TGTGCCAGCAGTGTGGAGACGTCTGGAAACACCATATATTTT	CASSVETSGNTIYF
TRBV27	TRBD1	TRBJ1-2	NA	TGTGCCAGCAGTTCAACAGGGGTCGGCTACACCTTC	CASSSTGVGYTF
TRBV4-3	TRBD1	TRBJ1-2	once	TGCGCCAGCAGCTCCGGGACAGGGGGAAAGGAATATGGCTACACCTTC	CASSSGTGGKEYGYTF
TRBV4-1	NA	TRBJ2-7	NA	TGCGCCAGCAGCCAAGGGTCGGCGGGGGCGACATACGAGCAGTACTTC	CASSQGSAGATYEQYF
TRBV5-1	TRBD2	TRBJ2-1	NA	TGCGCCAGCAGCTTGGCCACGGGGGGGAATGAGCAGTTCTTC	CASSLATGGNEQFF
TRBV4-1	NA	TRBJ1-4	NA	TGCGCCAGCAGCCAAGTGATAGGGGGGGCGCCCGGTGAAAAACTGTTTTTT	CASSQVIGGAPGEKLFF
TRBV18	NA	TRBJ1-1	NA	TGTGCCAGCTCACCTTCAGGGCCTGAAGCTTTCTTT	CASSPSGPEAFF
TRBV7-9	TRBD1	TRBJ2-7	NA	TGTGCCAGCAGCCGAGGGACAGATAACGAATACGAGCAGTACTTC	CASSRGTDNEYEQYF
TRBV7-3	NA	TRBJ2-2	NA	TGTGCCAGCAGCTCCCCACGGGGAGGAGACGGGGAGCTGTTTTTT	CASSSPRGGDGELFF
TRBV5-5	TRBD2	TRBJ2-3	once	TGTGCCAGCAGCTTGTCGGCTAGCGGGACTAACGCGCAGTATTTT	CASSLSASGTNAQYF
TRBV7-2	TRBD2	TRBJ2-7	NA	TGTGCCAGCAGCCCGGATGTAAGCGGGAGGTATGGCTACGAGCAGTACTTC	CASSPDVSGRYGYEQYF
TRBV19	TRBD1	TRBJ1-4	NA	TGTGCCAGTAGCTTGGGAGGGGACAGGGGACTAGGTCGACTGTTTTTT	CASSLGGDRGLGRLFF
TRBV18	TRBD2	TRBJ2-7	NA	TGTGCCAGCTCACCAGAAAGCGGGGTATGGCAGTACTTC	CASSPESGVWQYF
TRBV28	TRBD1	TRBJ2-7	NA	TGTGCCAGCAGTTCCCCAGGGACAGCCTACGAGCAGTACTTC	CASSSPGTAYEQYF
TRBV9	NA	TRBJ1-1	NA	TGTGCCAGCAGCACAGTAGGGGGCACTGAAGCTTTCTTT	CASSTVGGTEAFF
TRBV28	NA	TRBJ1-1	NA	TGTGCCAGCAGGAATCGCAGGGGCACTGAAGCTTTCTTT	CASRNRRGTEAFF
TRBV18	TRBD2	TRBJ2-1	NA	TGTGCCAGCTCACGGGGGACTAGCGGGGAAAATGAGCAGTTCTTC	CASSRGTSGENEQFF
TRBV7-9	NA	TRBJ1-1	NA	TGTGCCAGCAGCCAAGCAGGGTTTCCGAACACTGAAGCTTTCTTT	CASSQAGFPNTEAFF
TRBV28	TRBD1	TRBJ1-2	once	TGTGCCAGCAGTTTACGGCCGGGACAGGGACCGGTCTTC	CASSLRPGQGPVF
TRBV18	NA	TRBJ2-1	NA	TGTGCCAGCTCACCCAGCGTATCCTACAATGAGCAGTTCTTC	CASSPSVSYNEQFF
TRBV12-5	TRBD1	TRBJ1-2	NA	TGTGCTAGTGGGCCACCGGGACAGGGTGCAAACTATGGCTACACCTTC	CASGPPGQGANYGYTF
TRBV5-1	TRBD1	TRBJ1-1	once	TGCGCCAGCACGGGACAGACTGGGCGAAATACTTTCTTT	CASTGQTGRNTFF
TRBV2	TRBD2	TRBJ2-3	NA	TGTGCCAGCAGTGGGATCTCCGAGCGGGAGGGCGCAGATACGCAGTATTTT	CASSGISEREGADTQYF
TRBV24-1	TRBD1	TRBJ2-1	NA	TGTGCCACCAGTGAACCGGGACAGGGGGTAACCAATGAGCAGTTCTTC	CATSEPGQGVTNEQFF
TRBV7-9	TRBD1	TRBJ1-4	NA	TGTGCCAGCAAGCTGACAGGGGGTAATGAAAAACTGTTTTTT	CASKLTGGNEKLFF
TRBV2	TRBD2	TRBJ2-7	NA	TGTGCCAGCAGGGGGACTAGCGGGGGATTCGAGCAGTACTTC	CASRGTSGGFEQYF
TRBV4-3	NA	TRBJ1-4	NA	TGCGCCAGCAGCGGAACGGACAAGGGAACGGAAAAACTGTTTTTT	CASSGTDKGTEKLFF
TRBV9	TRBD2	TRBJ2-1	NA	TGTGCCAGCAGCAAGGGACTAGCGGGGGACAATGAGCAGTTCTTC	CASSKGLAGDNEQFF
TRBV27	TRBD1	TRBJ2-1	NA	TGTGCCAGCAGTTTTGGACAGGACGCGTACAATGAGCAGTTCTTC	CASSFGQDAYNEQFF
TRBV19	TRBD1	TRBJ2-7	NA	TGTGCCAGTAGCCGGGACAGGGGGACCTACGAGCAGTACTTC	CASSRDRGTYEQYF
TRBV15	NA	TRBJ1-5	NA	TGTGCCACCAGCAATCAGGGGTATAGCAATCAGCCCCAGCATTTT	CATSNQGYSNQPQHF
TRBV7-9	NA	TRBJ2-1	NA	TGTGCCAGCAGCCCCTACGGAGGGAGCCACAATGAGCAGTTCTTC	CASSPYGGSHNEQFF
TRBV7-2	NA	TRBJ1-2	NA	TGTGCCAGCACCAAATTTGAGGCCGGGTCTGGCTACACCTTC	CASTKFEAGSGYTF
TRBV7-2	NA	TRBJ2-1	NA	TGTGCCAGCAGCTTAGCGGGGGGGCCGTACAATGAGCAGTTCTTC	CASSLAGGPYNEQFF
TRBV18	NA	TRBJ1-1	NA	TGTGCCAGCTCACCCGAGGGGGGGGCGCGAGGCACTGAAGCTTTCTTT	CASSPEGGARGTEAFF
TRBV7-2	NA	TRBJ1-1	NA	TGTGCCAGCAGCTATAGTCTGAACACTGAAGCTTTCTTT	CASSYSLNTEAFF
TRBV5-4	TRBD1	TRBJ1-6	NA	TGTGCCAGCAGTCTTGGACAGGGGGCGTTTTCACCCCTCCACTTT	CASSLGQGAFSPLHF
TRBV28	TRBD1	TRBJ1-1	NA	TGTGCCAGCACTCTCCTACCGGGACAGGGGTACACTGAAGCTTTCTTT	CASTLLPGQGYTEAFF
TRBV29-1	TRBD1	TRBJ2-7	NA	TGCAGCGTTGAGGGGACAGGGAGAGCGGAGCAGTACTTC	CSVEGTGRAEQYF